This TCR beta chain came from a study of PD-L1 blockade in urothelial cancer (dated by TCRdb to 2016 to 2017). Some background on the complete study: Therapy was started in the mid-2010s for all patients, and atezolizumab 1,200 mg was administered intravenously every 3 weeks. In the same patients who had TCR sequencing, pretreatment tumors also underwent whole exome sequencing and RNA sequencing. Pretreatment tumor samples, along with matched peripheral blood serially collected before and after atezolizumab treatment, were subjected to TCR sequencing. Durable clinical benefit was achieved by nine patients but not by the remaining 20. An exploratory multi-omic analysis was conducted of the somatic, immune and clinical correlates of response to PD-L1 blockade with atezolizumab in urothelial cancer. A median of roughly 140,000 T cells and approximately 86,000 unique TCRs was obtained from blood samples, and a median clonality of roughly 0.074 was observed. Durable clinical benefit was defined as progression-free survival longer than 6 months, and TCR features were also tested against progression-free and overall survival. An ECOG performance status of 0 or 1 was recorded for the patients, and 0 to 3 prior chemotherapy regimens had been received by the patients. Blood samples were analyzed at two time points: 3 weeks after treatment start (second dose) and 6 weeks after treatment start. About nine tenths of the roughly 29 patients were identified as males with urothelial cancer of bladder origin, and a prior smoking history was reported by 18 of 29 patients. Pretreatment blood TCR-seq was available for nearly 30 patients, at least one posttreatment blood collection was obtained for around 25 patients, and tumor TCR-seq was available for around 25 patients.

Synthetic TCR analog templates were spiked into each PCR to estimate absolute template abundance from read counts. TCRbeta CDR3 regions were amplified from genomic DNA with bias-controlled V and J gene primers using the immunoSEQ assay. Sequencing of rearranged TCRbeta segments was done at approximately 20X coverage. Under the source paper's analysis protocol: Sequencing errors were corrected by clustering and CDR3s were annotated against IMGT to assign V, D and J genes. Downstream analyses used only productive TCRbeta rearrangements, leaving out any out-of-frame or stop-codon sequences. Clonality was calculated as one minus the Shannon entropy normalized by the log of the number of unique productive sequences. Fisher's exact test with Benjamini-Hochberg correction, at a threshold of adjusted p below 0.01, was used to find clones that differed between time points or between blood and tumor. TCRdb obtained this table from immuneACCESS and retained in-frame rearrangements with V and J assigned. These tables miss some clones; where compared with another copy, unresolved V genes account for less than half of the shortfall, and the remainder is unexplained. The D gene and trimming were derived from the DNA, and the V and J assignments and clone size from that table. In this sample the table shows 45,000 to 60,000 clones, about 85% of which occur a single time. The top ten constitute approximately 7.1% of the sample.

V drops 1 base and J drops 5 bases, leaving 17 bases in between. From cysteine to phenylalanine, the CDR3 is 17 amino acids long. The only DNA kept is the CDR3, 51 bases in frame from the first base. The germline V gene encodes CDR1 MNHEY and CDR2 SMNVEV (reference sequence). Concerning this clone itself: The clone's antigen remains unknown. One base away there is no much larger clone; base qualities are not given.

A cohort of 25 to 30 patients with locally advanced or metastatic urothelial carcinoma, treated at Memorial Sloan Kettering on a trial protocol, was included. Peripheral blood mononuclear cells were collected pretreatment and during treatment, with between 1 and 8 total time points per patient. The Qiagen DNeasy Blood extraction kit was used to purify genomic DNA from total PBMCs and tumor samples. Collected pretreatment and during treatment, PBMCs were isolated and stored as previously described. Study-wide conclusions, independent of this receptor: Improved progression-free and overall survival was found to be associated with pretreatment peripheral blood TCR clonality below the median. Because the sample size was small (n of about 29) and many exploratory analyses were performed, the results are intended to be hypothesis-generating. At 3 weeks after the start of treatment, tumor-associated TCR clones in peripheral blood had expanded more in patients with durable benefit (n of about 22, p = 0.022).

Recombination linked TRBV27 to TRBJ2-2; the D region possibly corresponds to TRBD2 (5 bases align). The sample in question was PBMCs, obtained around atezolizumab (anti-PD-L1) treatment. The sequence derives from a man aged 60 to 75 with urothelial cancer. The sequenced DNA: TGTGCCAGCAGTTTATGGGCCTCGGGCCGGGGAACCGGGGAGCTGTTTTTT. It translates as CASSLWASGRGTGELFF.